This T cell receptor (beta chain) originates from a study of shared clonotypes between healthy human individuals (TCRdb year 2020). A note on the overall study: A few men and a couple of women, aged 18 to 49 years, made up the cohort. To increase sequencing depth and limit assay-specific biases, TCR repertoire library preparation and sequencing were carried out by different laboratories using diverse techniques. For each donor, three plates each were used for CD4 naive and CD4 memory, two plates were used for CD8 naive, and one plate was used for CD8 memory. Blood TCR repertoires of about five healthy adults were deeply sequenced to estimate repertoire size and the extent of clonotype sharing between individuals. Each donor's leukapheresis produced roughly between roughly 0.94 and 9.5 billion PBMCs.

From the germline V gene, CDR1 is MRHNA and CDR2 is SNTAGT. V is reduced by 6 bases and J by 3 bases, leaving a spacing of 23 bases between them. From the cysteine up to the phenylalanine, the CDR3 has a length of 17 residues. Only the CDR3 region is kept as DNA, spanning 51 bases read in frame from base 1. Using the deep immunoSEQ assay, multiplex PCR amplified TCR CDR3 regions from genomic DNA. Extracted genomic DNA from each cell subset was distributed evenly across all wells of several immunoSEQ 96-well plates, and each plate was treated as a replicate. For sorted subsets, each replicate PCR was loaded with roughly 190 ng genomic DNA, equivalent to 25,000 to 35,000 T cell genomes. Purified libraries were quantified with a Qubit 3.0 fluorometer, sized on a Bioanalyzer 2100, and re-quantified with the KAPA Library Quantification kit. Each immunoSEQ 96-well plate was sequenced on its own single-read 150-cycle Illumina NextSeq 550 flow cell. From the authors' description of their analysis: Because the immunoSEQ output held only junctional sequences and lacked quality scores, the filtering could not match the filtering applied to full-length reads. To assign V/J genes and CDR3, sequences were annotated against IMGT germline references using PyIR, a Python wrapper for IgBLAST v1.9. Reads with weak V/J assignments (E-value above 1e-6), missing CDR3, stop codons, out-of-frame junctions, or ambiguous translated residues were removed. V3J clonotypes were defined as sequences sharing an identical inferred V gene, J gene, and CDR3 amino acid sequence. Percentage overlap between repertoires was computed as shared unique clonotypes divided by the size of the smaller repertoire. Richness of each repertoire was evaluated using RTK rarefaction, the Chao1 estimator, and Recon v2.1 estimates of unobserved clonotypes. Generation probabilities for all TCRbeta clonotypes obtained by the gDNA method from a handful of donors were computed using OLGA. TCRdb holds this immuneACCESS table with in-frame rearrangements only. Some clones are missing; in checked studies, unresolved V genes explain under half, and the rest has no known cause. From that table come the V and J calls and clone size; the DNA was used to work out D and trimming. This sample is represented by 2 million to 3 million clones; more than 80% of them were singletons. The top ten hold 0.14% of the sample.

Summary of the overall study and its limitations: Estimated clonotype richness was generally larger for naive than for memory subsets. Rarefaction of sorted-subset datasets indicated incomplete sequencing despite the large sequencing depth. Only blood was sampled, and tissue TCR repertoires likely differ from those in blood. Pairwise subsampling indicated that sequencing depth was expected to affect the degree of clonotype sharing among donors. Across several donors, around 5.4% of naive CD4, roughly 3.3% of naive CD8, about 2.3% of memory CD4, and roughly 0.41% of memory CD8 clonotypes were shared. The genetic and exposure-history diversity represented was limited by the small number of donors. Compared with non-shared clonotypes, the clonotypes found in all four sorted-subset donors had higher generation probabilities.

The donors were healthy, HIV-negative adults who had no recently reported acute infections or vaccinations. Only Caucasian adults living in Nashville, Tennessee, USA were represented among the donors. CD4+ T cells were enriched by magnetic negative selection, after which naive cells were positively selected on CD45RA and the negative fraction was taken as the memory subset. Blood was collected by leukapheresis, and PBMCs were isolated by Ficoll-Histopaque density gradient centrifugation and then cryopreserved in liquid nitrogen vapor phase. Analytical flow cytometry was used to check the purity and quantity of each magnetically sorted T cell population. From each sorted fraction, genomic DNA was isolated and quantified by UV absorbance on a Nanodrop 2000c. Of note for this clone: Its antigen is currently not known. One base away there is no much larger clone; base qualities are not given.

The receptor's source is a man aged 18 to 30 in good health. The rearrangement joined TRBV6-4 to TRBJ1-1; the D gene is not confidently resolved. What was sequenced was naive CD4+ T cells sorted from blood. The cell subset or site label, read with the paper, signifies: CD45RA+ positively selected. CDR3 loop: CASRSTWSSGSDTEAFF. The nucleotide sequence reads as follows: TGTGCCAGCAGGTCCACCTGGTCGAGCGGCTCGGACACTGAAGCTTTCTTT.